This T cell receptor beta chain was observed in a study of T cell responses to AZD1222 COVID-19 vaccine. Study information: Analyses pooled second doses at about 4 or about 12 weeks.

Repertoires were generated with immunoSEQ multiplex PCR, while TCRdb's copy carries only in-frame clones and drops some. The sample contains about 150,000 clones, approximately 90% of which appear only once. The CDR3 has 15 residues. Germline CDR1 reads SGHTS; CDR2 reads YDEGEE. V was pared by 5 bases and J by 0 bases, with 14 bases between. This sequence originates from an adult in good health. The rearrangement uses TRBV5-8 and TRBJ1-1, with D hard to call. This specimen consisted of peripheral blood, obtained on day 0 of AZD1222 vaccination. This chain's CDR3 is CASRNRQAMNTEAFF. In DNA, the CDR3 is TGTGCCAGCAGAAACCGCCAGGCCATGAACACTGAAGCTTTCTTT.